Presented here are 22 T cell receptor beta chains from one specimen sequenced in a study of Ad26.COV2.S vaccination and SARS-CoV-2 variants. Produced via immunoSEQ multiplex PCR; TCRdb's table is partial and in-frame only. Seen here are about 87,000 clones, more than 70% observed once, and the top ten hold roughly 15%. The sequencing used peripheral blood, collected after recovery from COVID-19. These receptors came from a human donor who had recovered from COVID-19.

The J gene is TRBJ2-2, the V gene TRBV27; 8 nucleotides line up with TRBD1. The germline CDR1 and CDR2 sequences are MNHEY and SMNVEV (reference sequence). The CDR3 has 15 amino acids. The V and J ends lost 2 bases and 6 bases, in that order; junction bases with no gene match: 5. The chain's CDR3 is CASSLGQGAPGELFF. The CDR3, as DNA: TGTGCCAGCAGTTTAGGGCAGGGGGCTCCCGGGGAGCTGTTTTTT.

The chain carries TRBV5-1 and TRBJ2-1; D might be TRBD2 (6 bases). Germline loops: CDR1 SGHRS, CDR2 YFSETQ. Between the trimmed V and J ends, which lost 3 bases and 3 bases, there was a span of 13 bases. The CDR3 has 15 amino acids. The CDR3 here is CASSSRGSGYNEQFF. The CDR3 DNA follows: TGCGCCAGCAGCTCCCGTGGTAGCGGCTACAATGAGCAGTTCTTC.

The rearrangement uses TRBV19 and TRBJ2-1, with 7 nucleotides matching TRBD1. Trimming removed 4 bases from V and 9 bases from J; junction bases left unmatched: 3. Germline-derived CDR1 and CDR2 are LNHDA and SQIVND (reference sequence). The CDR3 spans 12 residues. The chain's CDR3 is CASSKGASEQFF. DNA of the CDR3: TGTGCCAGTAGTAAGGGGGCGAGTGAGCAGTTCTTC. Combining the CDR3 with reference TRBV19 and TRBJ2-1 gives the whole variable domain DGGITQSPKYLFRKEGQNVTLSCEQNLNHDAMYWYRQDPGQGLRLIYYSQIVNDFQKGDIAEGYSVSREKKESFPLTVTSAQKNPTAFYLCASSKGASEQFFGPGTRLTVL.

This clone was seen just once. CDR3 protein: CASSIGQGRFYEQYF. In nucleotides, the CDR3 is TGTGCCAGTAGTATCGGACAGGGACGCTTCTACGAGCAGTACTTC. The rearrangement links TRBV19 to TRBJ2-7; TRBD1 agrees at 8 bases. Germline V CDR1 and CDR2: LNHDA, SQIVND (reference sequence). The CDR3 covers 15 residues. The J segment lost 3 bases and the V segment lost 3 bases, leaving 7 bases of the junction unmatched.

J is TRBJ1-5 and V is TRBV24-1; the D gene is possibly TRBD1 (6 bases). The CDR3 extends over 13 amino acids. Trimming took 6 bases from V and 1 from J, leaving 6 bases between them. Germline lookup yields CDR1 KGHDR and CDR2 SFDVKD. The chain's CDR3 is CATSTGSNQPQHF. The DNA of the CDR3 is TGTGCCACCAGTACAGGGAGCAATCAGCCCCAGCATTTT.

The J gene is TRBJ2-2, the V gene TRBV5-5, with unresolved D. In germline, CDR1 is SGHKS, CDR2 YYEKEE (reference sequence). Trimming cost V 1 base and J 1 base, with 5 bases left between them. This CDR3 region has 14 residues. The CDR3 loop reads CASSLTLNTGELFF. CDR3 nucleotide sequence: TGTGCCAGCAGCTTGACATTGAACACCGGGGAGCTGTTTTTT.

The chain carries TRBV4-3 and TRBJ1-1, with TRBD1 matching 10 bases. CDR3 length: 13 residues. Looked up from germline, CDR1 is LGHNA and CDR2 is YSLEER. Unmatched junction bases numbered 4, after V lost 1 base and J lost 11 bases. CDR3 region: CASSQGQGAAAFF. Here the CDR3 DNA reads TGCGCCAGCAGCCAAGGACAGGGGGCTGCTGCTTTCTTT.

The chain joins TRBV7-6 to TRBJ1-2; D ambiguous. Between the trimmed V and J ends, which lost 1 base and 4 bases, there was a span of 7 bases. Germline assignment: CDR1 SGHVS and CDR2 FNYEAQ. The CDR3 sequence is 13 residues long. This chain's CDR3 is CASSLEDGYGYTF. The CDR3 DNA follows: TGTGCCAGCAGCTTAGAGGACGGCTATGGCTACACCTTC.

The chain uses TRBV5-4 and TRBJ2-3; TRBD2 matches 15 bases. From germline, CDR1 is SGHNT and CDR2 YYREEE (reference sequence). Trimming cost V 4 bases and J 8 bases; bases outside gene matches: 11. The CDR3 loop spans 17 amino acids. The CDR3 DNA reads as TGTGCCAGCAGCGTCGGGACTAGCGGGAGGCCAAGTTCTACGCAGTATTTT. Amino acids: CASSVGTSGRPSSTQYF.

This chain uses TRBV7-8 with TRBJ2-7; D unclear. The CDR3 covers 15 residues. Germline assignment: CDR1 SGHVS and CDR2 FQNEAQ. V was cut by 2 bases and J by 4 bases, with 15 bases left in between. The CDR3, as DNA: TGTGCCAGCAGCTTAAATCCGGGCCGCCAATACGAGCAGTACTTC. It encodes CASSLNPGRQYEQYF.

The chain joins TRBV19 to TRBJ2-1; possibly TRBD1 or TRBD2 for D (7 bases each). The CDR3 consists of 15 residues. Germline-derived CDR1 and CDR2 are LNHDA and SQIVND (reference sequence). With 6 bases removed from V and 7 bases from J, the gap between germline ends came to 19 bases. The CDR3 reads CASRSPGEGANEQFF. The CDR3 DNA follows: TGTGCCAGTAGAAGTCCTGGGGAGGGGGCGAATGAGCAGTTCTTC.

The rearrangement joins TRBV9 to TRBJ2-3; 8 nucleotides line up with TRBD1. CDR1 and CDR2 (germline): SGDLS, YYNGEE. The J segment lost 4 bases and the V segment lost 4 bases, leaving 8 bases of the junction unmatched. There are 15 residues in the CDR3. The CDR3 sequence is CASSPDRGWADTQYF. The CDR3 bases are TGTGCCAGCAGCCCTGACAGGGGATGGGCAGATACGCAGTATTTT.

The chain couples TRBV7-2 to TRBJ1-3; TRBD1 agrees at 10 bases. The V gene's germline CDR1 is SGHTA and CDR2 FQGNSA. The CDR3 is made up of 15 amino acids. V gave up 4 bases and J gave up 3 bases; unmatched junction bases: 3. For the CDR3, the DNA is TGTGCCAGCAGCTCCGACAGGGGGCTTGGAAACACCATATATTTT. Translation: CASSSDRGLGNTIYF.

V usage is TRBV28 and J usage is TRBJ2-5; possibly TRBD2 for D (5 bases). The CDR3 is made up of 15 amino acids. Trimming left V 2 bases short and J 5 bases short, with 15 bases between. Per the germline V gene, CDR1 is MDHEN and CDR2 is SYDVKM. CDR3: CASSLEGRRMETQYF. The CDR3 nucleotides are TGTGCCAGCAGTTTAGAAGGGAGACGGATGGAGACCCAGTACTTC.

The V and J genes are TRBV19 and TRBJ2-7, with D perhaps matching TRBD2 (6 bases). There are 14 residues in the CDR3. Germline CDR1 reads LNHDA; CDR2 reads SQIVND (reference sequence). Trimming shortened V by 7 bases and J by 7 bases, and 20 bases separated the two germline ends. CDR3 loop: CASTPTSGGGEQYF. CDR3 DNA sequence: TGTGCCAGTACCCCGACCTCCGGGGGTGGGGAGCAGTACTTC.

The J gene is TRBJ2-7, the V gene TRBV28, with TRBD2 as a possible D gene (5 bases). V was cut by 7 bases and J by 0 bases, with 16 bases left in between. The CDR3 is made up of 15 amino acids. Germline lookup yields CDR1 MDHEN and CDR2 SYDVKM. The CDR3 protein is CASKSPSSFSYEQYF. The CDR3 DNA reads as TGTGCCAGCAAATCCCCTAGCTCATTCTCCTACGAGCAGTACTTC. Based on the CDR3 plus reference TRBV28 and TRBJ2-7, the full variable domain is DVKVTQSSRYLVKRTGEKVFLECVQDMDHENMFWYRQDPGLGLRLIYFSYDVKMKEKGDIPEGYSVSREKKERFSLILESASTNQTSMYLCASKSPSSFSYEQYFGPGTRLTVT.

This clone occurred once. Sequence at one end of the junction differs from germline and may be a read error. The chain uses TRBV15 and TRBJ1-4; TRBD1 might be the D (5 bases). The CDR3 runs to 14 residues. Germline V CDR1 and CDR2: LNHNV, YYDKDF (reference sequence). The CDR3 nucleotides are TGTGCCACCAGCAGAGTTCAGGGTTCAACCCTCGACGCGTTT. It specifies CATSRVQGSTLDAF.

The rearrangement links TRBV12-5 to TRBJ2-2; no firm D call. Trimming left V 1 base short and J 5 bases short, with 5 bases between. The CDR3 length is 13 residues. Germline-derived CDR1 and CDR2 are LGHNT and FRNRAP. In DNA form, the CDR3 reads TGTGCTAGTGGTTTGGAGGGTACCGGGGAGCTGTTTTTT. Its protein product is CASGLEGTGELFF.

This clone was counted only a few times. This rearrangement joins TRBV12-5 to TRBJ2-5; maybe TRBD1 (6 bases). Germline V CDR1 and CDR2: LGHNT, FRNRAP. V dropped 1 base and J dropped 1 base, with 10 bases sitting between them. This CDR3 region has 15 residues. The chain's CDR3 is CASGLGQAPQETQYF. DNA for the CDR3: TGTGCTAGTGGTTTGGGACAGGCGCCCCAAGAGACCCAGTACTTC.

The chain carries TRBV6-5 and TRBJ2-7; TRBD1 matches 12 bases. The CDR3 contains 14 residues. Germline lookup yields CDR1 MNHEY and CDR2 SVGAGI. Trimming took 8 bases from V and 9 from J; bases not matched to a gene: 11. In DNA, the CDR3 is TGTGCCAGCGAGACCGGGACAGGGGGCAGTGGGCAGTACTTC. This codes for CASETGTGGSGQYF.

This chain links TRBV10-2 with TRBJ1-6, with D unresolved. Trimming cost V 7 bases and J 10 bases, with 14 bases left between them. The CDR3 runs 13 residues. Per germline, CDR1 WSHSY and CDR2 SAAADI. This chain's CDR3 is CASTSGIGSPLHF. The DNA for the CDR3 is TGCGCCAGCACCTCCGGGATTGGGTCACCCCTCCACTTT.

The CDR3 here is CASSLREARDEQFF. The CDR3 DNA is TGTGCCAGCAGTCTTCGGGAGGCACGTGATGAGCAGTTCTTC. The chain uses TRBV7-8 and TRBJ2-1; 7 bases line up with TRBD2. This CDR3 spans 14 amino acids. Germline CDR1 reads SGHVS; CDR2 reads FQNEAQ. With V trimmed by 6 bases and J by 8 bases, 10 bases remained unmatched.